This T cell receptor beta chain came from a study of blood T cell repertoires in COVID-19. The data were produced by immunoSEQ multiplex PCR, yet TCRdb's version contains in-frame clones alone and is incomplete. The top ten hold 27% of the sample, which has more than 95,000 clones, approximately 83% seen once. Sequencing used peripheral blood. This sequence was found in a woman at least 80 years old with acute or convalescent COVID-19.

The CDR3 loop reads CASSRDTNTEAFF. DNA of the CDR3: TGTGCCAGCAGCCGGGACACAAACACTGAAGCTTTCTTT. This sequence joins TRBV7-9 and TRBJ1-1; D might be TRBD1 (6 bases). The CDR3 consists of 13 residues. V was clipped by 5 bases and J by 2 bases, with 9 bases between them. Germline V CDR1 and CDR2: SEHNR, FQNEAQ (reference sequence).